The 15 T cell receptor beta chains presented below share a single source sample, sequenced in a study of T cell repertoires in cytomegalovirus infection. TCRdb reprocessed the reads via MiXCR and lists one record per CDR3 protein. The table includes 640,000 or so distinct CDR3 sequences, around 35% detected once. Their recognized antigens are unknown. The material sequenced was cultured PBMCs, taken from culture after CMV antigen stimulation. These receptors came from a human donor in good health (CMV status not recorded). Some clones in this sample may be carry-over from other donors' samples.

The table lists this clonotype with a few counts. The rearrangement joins TRBV18 to TRBJ1-1; D not certain. Germline V gene lookup returns CDR1 KGHSH and CDR2 LQKENI. V was cut by 1 base and J by 10 bases, with 10 bases left in between. The CDR3 sequence is 12 residues long. The CDR3 reads CASSPQGAGAFF. The CDR3 nucleotides are TGTGCCAGCTCACCACAGGGCGCCGGAGCTTTCTTT.

The chain recombines TRBV7-2 with TRBJ2-3; D is perhaps TRBD2 (6 bases). V was pared by 1 base and J by 4 bases, with 15 bases between. In germline, CDR1 is SGHTA, CDR2 FQGNSA. This CDR3 is built from 16 residues. CDR3: CASSLVFSGAADTQYF. In DNA form, the CDR3 reads TGTGCCAGCAGCTTAGTGTTTTCGGGAGCTGCAGATACGCAGTATTTT. The variable domain in full, completed from reference TRBV7-2 and TRBJ2-3, reads GAGVSQSPSNKVTEKGKDVELRCDPISGHTALYWYRQSLGQGLEFLIYFQGNSAPDKSGLPSDRFSAERTGGSVSTLTIQRTQQEDSAVYLCASSLVFSGAADTQYFGPGTRLTVL.

The chain uses TRBV15 and TRBJ1-4; 9 bases are a match to TRBD1. CDR1 is LNHNV, CDR2 YYDKDF, per germline (reference sequence). The CDR3 has 16 residues. The trim removed 3 bases at V and 8 bases at J, leaving 10 bases unmatched. The CDR3 loop is CATSRDRGGLWEKLFF. The DNA of the CDR3 is TGTGCCACCAGCAGGGACAGGGGCGGCCTCTGGGAAAAACTGTTTTTT.

This chain uses TRBV4-2 with TRBJ1-6, with D possibly being TRBD1 (5 bases). The length of the CDR3 is 15 residues. CDR1 LGHNA and CDR2 YNFKEQ come from the germline V gene. Trimming stripped 0 bases from V and 7 bases from J, with 10 bases between. The CDR3 is CASSQEGHTNSPLHF. CDR3 DNA sequence: TGTGCCAGCAGCCAAGAAGGACACACAAATTCACCCCTCCACTTT.

V usage is TRBV7-2 and J usage is TRBJ2-1; 7 bases are a match to TRBD1. Per germline, CDR1 SGHTA and CDR2 FQGNSA. CDR3 length: 15 amino acids. With V trimmed by 3 bases and J by 2 bases, 4 bases remained unmatched. CDR3 bases: TGTGCCAGCAGCTTTACCGGGACAGCCTACAATGAGCAGTTCTTC. Amino acid sequence: CASSFTGTAYNEQFF.

This clonotype was detected only a few times. This sequence joins TRBV6-6 and TRBJ1-5, with 7 bases fitting TRBD1. V was clipped by 1 base and J by 1 base; unmatched bases: 7. CDR3 size: 17 residues. Germline V gene data show CDR1 as MNHNY and CDR2 as SVGAGI (reference sequence). The CDR3 protein is CASSYFPRDRSNQPQHF. CDR3 DNA: TGTGCCAGCAGTTACTTCCCCCGGGACAGAAGCAATCAGCCCCAGCATTTT.

This clonotype is a singleton in its sample. V usage is TRBV19 and J usage is TRBJ1-2; 9 bases match TRBD1. V shed 2 bases, J shed 8 bases, and the junction held 12 bases outside the gene matches. CDR3 size: 16 residues. Germline V gene sequence: CDR1 LNHDA, CDR2 SQIVND (reference sequence). DNA of the CDR3: TGTGCCAGTAGTATAACCTACAGGGGGCGGCTATGGGGCTACACCTTC. Translating it yields CASSITYRGRLWGYTF.

The genes are TRBV4-1 and TRBJ2-4; TRBD1 matches at 7 bases. After removal of 1 base from V and 4 bases from J, the junction contained 7 bases not matched to a gene. The CDR3 covers 16 residues. Looked up from germline, CDR1 is MGHRA and CDR2 is YSYEKL. CDR3 DNA: TGCGCCAGCAGCCAAGCTTGGGGACAGCGGAAAAACATTCAGTACTTC. It is translated as CASSQAWGQRKNIQYF.

This clonotype was recorded only once. The chain combines TRBV4-2 with TRBJ1-6, with a tentative D call TRBD1 (5 bases). V was cut by 0 bases and J by 7 bases, with 13 bases left in between. Per the germline V gene, CDR1 is LGHNA and CDR2 is YNFKEQ. The CDR3 is made up of 16 amino acids. CDR3 nucleotides: TGTGCCAGCAGCCAAGATCTTAGGGGTTCAAATTCACCCCTCCACTTT. It yields the protein CASSQDLRGSNSPLHF.

V is TRBV12-5 and J is TRBJ2-7, with 8 bases identical to TRBD2. The trim removed 4 bases at V and 12 bases at J, leaving 14 bases unmatched. Per germline, CDR1 LGHNT and CDR2 FRNRAP. CDR3 size: 14 residues. CDR3 region: CASGSRGTSGPWYF. In DNA form, the CDR3 reads TGTGCTAGTGGTTCCAGGGGAACTAGCGGCCCGTGGTACTTC.

The chain carries TRBV2 and TRBJ1-5; D remains unclear. With 3 bases removed from V and 3 bases from J, the gap between germline ends came to 3 bases. Per germline, CDR1 SNHLY and CDR2 FYNNEI. This CDR3 has 12 residues. DNA of the CDR3: TGTGCCAGCAGTGACACCAATCAGCCCCAGCATTTT. Translated: CASSDTNQPQHF.

The chain combines TRBV11-2 with TRBJ2-7; a weak D match, TRBD1 (6 bases). The CDR3 consists of 15 residues. The germline V and J ends were trimmed by 5 bases and 3 bases, with 17 bases remaining between them. CDR1 SGHAT and CDR2 FQNNGV come from the germline V gene. The CDR3 DNA follows: TGTGCCAGCAGCACCCCCCGGGACAATGTCTACGAGCAGTACTTC. Its translation is CASSTPRDNVYEQYF.

In this sample, this clonotype turned up a few times. The chain joins TRBV12-3 or TRBV12-4 to TRBJ2-7, with unresolved D. This CDR3 is 12 amino acids long. Trimming cost V 2 bases and J 2 bases, with 4 bases left between them. Written as DNA, the CDR3 is TGTGCCAGCAGTTTAAGGACCTACGAGCAGTACTTC. Translation: CASSLRTYEQYF.

This clonotype has more than one count but fewer than ten. The rearrangement uses TRBV6-5 and TRBJ1-1; 8 bases align to TRBD1. Trimming at V came to 4 bases and at J to 6 bases, leaving 13 bases not matched to a gene. Germline CDR1 MNHEY, CDR2 SVGAGI. The CDR3 length is 16 residues. CDR3 in amino acids: CASSSLLGQGISEAFF. The CDR3 bases are TGTGCCAGCAGTTCCCTCCTTGGACAGGGTATTTCTGAAGCTTTCTTT.

V is TRBV7-9 and J is TRBJ2-1; tentatively, D is TRBD1 (5 bases). V was shortened by 1 base and J by 2 bases, with 15 bases between the two germline ends. The CDR3 has 17 amino acids. The germline V gene has CDR1 SEHNR and CDR2 FQNEAQ (reference sequence). CDR3 bases: TGTGCCAGCAGCTTAGACAGCCAGGGTGGGGCCTACAATGAGCAGTTCTTC. Translated, it gives CASSLDSQGGAYNEQFF. Filled out from reference TRBV7-9 and TRBJ2-1, the complete variable domain reads DTGVSQNPRHKITKRGQNVTFRCDPISEHNRLYWYRQTLGQGPEFLTYFQNEAQLEKSRLLSDRFSAERPKGSFSTLEIQRTEQGDSAMYLCASSLDSQGGAYNEQFFGPGTRLTVL.